The clone carrying this T cell receptor (beta chain) was counted between two and nine times. The antigen remains undetermined. The data belong to a study of T cell repertoires in cytomegalovirus infection. Study-wide context: Newly reported HLA-C-restricted and thoroughly characterized HLA-B-restricted CMV epitopes were employed. Signatures in public TCR beta sequences pointed to both CMV infection and matching HLA type. General study points: Summed frequency of public TCR beta families distinguished CMV carriers with the relevant HLA. Across the ex vivo response, the dominant clonotypes were HLA-C-restricted CMV-specific TCR beta clonotypes.

Germline lookup yields CDR1 MNHNS and CDR2 SASEGT. The CDR3 length is 13 residues. The V end lost 4 bases, the J end lost 0 bases, and 4 bases lay between the germline ends. One entry per CDR3 protein results from TCRdb running MiXCR on the reads. The sample lists a few hundred thousand distinct CDR3 sequences, over 35% occurring once. The source material was cultured PBMCs, sampled from culture after CMV antigen stimulation. This TCR was recovered from a human donor in good health (CMV status not recorded). Some clones in this sample may be carry-over from other donors' samples. The J gene is TRBJ1-5, the V gene TRBV6-1, with D uncertain. CDR3 sequence: CASSGHSNQPQHF. DNA for the CDR3: TGTGCCAGCAGTGGACATAGCAATCAGCCCCAGCATTTT.